This is a list of T cell receptor beta chains from one sample in a study of regulatory T cells in long-lasting Graves disease. TCRdb independently ran MiXCR on the multiplex PCR reads; one entry per CDR3 protein. The sample contains 650,000 to 850,000 distinct CDR3 sequences, 30% of which appear only once. The material sequenced was peripheral blood mononuclear cells (PBMCs), taken when the disease was refractory, from a patient treated with antithyroid drugs. All receptors come from a female donor with Graves disease. Both conserved end residues are part of each CDR3. A D gene is named only where the DNA matches it firmly. Clone size is not always given. Where it is, it says once, few, many or a class for expanded clones.

TRBV19,.,TRBJ1-1,.,TGTGCCAGTAACCTTGATTTCCCGGGCACTGAAGCTTTCTTT,CASNLDFPGTEAFF
TRBV27,.,TRBJ1-2,TRBD1,TGTGCCAGCAGTTATGGACAGGGGGACAATGGCTACACCTTC,CASSYGQGDNGYTF
TRBV13,.,TRBJ2-2,.,TGTGCCAGCAGCCTCGGGGGACAAGCCACCGGGGAGCTGTTTTTT,CASSLGGQATGELFF
TRBV7-6,.,TRBJ2-7,.,TGTGCCAGCAGCTTATGGGAGGAGGGGTACGGGCAGTACTTC,CASSLWEEGYGQYF
TRBV7-9,.,TRBJ2-5,TRBD2,TGTGCCAGCAGACAAGGGACTAGCGGAGTGGGGCCAGAGACCCAGTACTTC,CASRQGTSGVGPETQYF
TRBV6-2/TRBV6-3,few,TRBJ1-6,TRBD1,TGTGCCAGCAGCGACCGGGACAGGGGTGGGTCACCCCTCCACTTT,CASSDRDRGGSPLHF
TRBV20-1,.,TRBJ1-4,.,TGCAGTGCCGACCAGAGTGAAAAACTGTTTTTT,CSADQSEKLFF
TRBV7-9,few,TRBJ1-1,TRBD1,TGTGCCAGCAGCGACGCCGACAGGGTTGGCACTGAAGCTTTCTTT,CASSDADRVGTEAFF
TRBV3-1,.,TRBJ2-7,.,TGTGCCAGCAGCCAAGCCTATACCTACGAGCAGTACTTC,CASSQAYTYEQYF
TRBV12-3/TRBV12-4,many,TRBJ1-5,.,TGTGCCAGCAATATTGGGACGCGGAATCAGCCCCAGCATTTT,CASNIGTRNQPQHF
TRBV20-1,few,TRBJ1-1,.,TGCAGTGCTAGAGATTGGGGGGAGGGGGCTGAAGCTTTCTTT,CSARDWGEGAEAFF
TRBV29-1,many,TRBJ2-7,TRBD1,TGCAGCGTTGTACAGGGGGTTCACGAGCAGTACTTC,CSVVQGVHEQYF
TRBV6-1,.,TRBJ1-6,TRBD1,TGTGCCAGCAGTCCTGACAGGGGGTATCCCTGGTCACCCCTCCACTTT,CASSPDRGYPWSPLHF
TRBV20-1,few,TRBJ1-4,TRBD1,TGCAGTGCTAGTAACCAGGGACAGGGGATGTCGTACGGTAATGAAAAACTGTTTTTT,CSASNQGQGMSYGNEKLFF
TRBV10-3,.,TRBJ2-7,.,TGTGCCATCAGTGAGATACAGGGTCACGAGCAGTACTTC,CAISEIQGHEQYF
TRBV6-2/TRBV6-3,few,TRBJ1-2,TRBD1,TGTGCCAGCAGTACTCGACAGGGTAGGAGCTATGGCTACACCTTC,CASSTRQGRSYGYTF
TRBV2,few,TRBJ1-5,.,TGTGCCAGTGCTGCCCGGGACCCTCCCCAGCCCCAGCATTTT,CASAARDPPQPQHF
TRBV12-3/TRBV12-4,.,TRBJ1-6,TRBD1,TGTGCCAGCAGTTTTGACGGGACAGGGGGCGCAGAACCCCTCCACTTT,CASSFDGTGGAEPLHF
TRBV20-1,few,TRBJ1-2,.,TGCAGTGCTGAGCGGACAGACTATGGCTACACCTTC,CSAERTDYGYTF
TRBV7-3,.,TRBJ2-2,TRBD2,TGTGCCAGCAGGCGACTAGCGGGAGGGCCGGGGACCGGGGAGCTGTTTTTT,CASRRLAGGPGTGELFF
TRBV6-2/TRBV6-3,.,TRBJ1-2,.,TGTGCCAGCAACACCTGGGATTCGGGTGGCTACACCTTC,CASNTWDSGGYTF
TRBV6-1,few,TRBJ2-7,.,TGTGCCAGCAGTGCCCGAGGCAGCTACGAGCAGTACTTC,CASSARGSYEQYF
TRBV6-1,many,TRBJ1-2,TRBD1,TGTGCCAGCACAGGGGGCCGCGGCTACACCTTC,CASTGGRGYTF
TRBV9,.,TRBJ2-2,.,TGTGCCAGCAGCGTAGAGGTGGGAGTGACCGGGGAGCTGTTTTTT,CASSVEVGVTGELFF
TRBV28,.,TRBJ1-5,TRBD1,TGTGCCAGCAGTTCCCAAGGGGGCGCGGGGCAGCCCCAGCATTTT,CASSSQGGAGQPQHF
TRBV10-3,many,TRBJ1-2,TRBD1,TGTGCCAGCCGACAGGGATCTTCTAACTATGGCTACACCTTC,CASRQGSSNYGYTF
TRBV19,.,TRBJ2-5,TRBD1,TGTGCCAGTAGTATTGGGACAGCAGAGACCCAGTACTTC,CASSIGTAETQYF
TRBV5-1,.,TRBJ1-6,.,TGCGCCAGCAGCTTGGACAGCGATTCACCCCTCCACTTT,CASSLDSDSPLHF
TRBV9,.,TRBJ2-1,TRBD2,TGTGCCAGCAGCGAGGGACTAGCGGAATACAATGAGCAGTTCTTC,CASSEGLAEYNEQFF
TRBV27,many,TRBJ2-7,.,TGTGCCAGCAGAGGGTCTTCTTACGAGCAGTACTTC,CASRGSSYEQYF
TRBV20-1,few,TRBJ1-5,TRBD1,TGCAGTGCAACCCGGGACAGGGCTCAGCCCCAGCATTTT,CSATRDRAQPQHF
TRBV20-1,.,TRBJ1-4,.,TGCAGTGCTGATGATCCAACTAATGAAAAACTGTTTTTT,CSADDPTNEKLFF
TRBV5-4,.,TRBJ1-4,TRBD1,TGTGCCAGCAGCATGGTACAGGGGGTAGGCGAAAAACTGTTTTTT,CASSMVQGVGEKLFF
TRBV5-1,few,TRBJ1-4,.,TGCGCCAGCAGCCCGGGACAAGGCCCAACTAATGAAAAACTGTTTTTT,CASSPGQGPTNEKLFF
TRBV29-1,.,TRBJ1-2,TRBD1,TGCAGCGTAGGGACAGGGGAAGCCTATGGCTACACCTTC,CSVGTGEAYGYTF
TRBV19,.,TRBJ1-5,.,TGTGCCAGTAGTATGTGGACAGTCGTAAGGTTCGACCAGCCCCAGCATTTT,CASSMWTVVRFDQPQHF
TRBV6-1,few,TRBJ1-1,.,TGTGCCGGGGGTTTATCGAGGAGGAACACTGAAGCTTTCTTT,CAGGLSRRNTEAFF
TRBV20-1,few,TRBJ1-1,.,TGCAGTGCCAGACCGAGGAGCCCTGAAGCTTTCTTT,CSARPRSPEAFF
TRBV2,few,TRBJ1-5,.,TGTGCCAGCAGTGAAGGTTGGGGCGGTGCCTATAGCAATCAGCCCCAGCATTTT,CASSEGWGGAYSNQPQHF
TRBV2,.,TRBJ1-3,.,TGTGCCACCTTCGGACTGGGGCTTTCTGGAAACACCATATATTTT,CATFGLGLSGNTIYF